This T cell receptor beta chain is from a study of blood T cells in healthy people across ages. In its sample, this clonotype was seen a few times. Its target is not known. General study points: PBMCs that were unsorted prevented a conclusive naive versus antigen-experienced comparison. Whereas aged donors had fewer naive CD4+ cells, long-lived donors had more of them and higher diversity.

Donors were systemically healthy Caucasian individuals from Russia aged roughly 6 to 100 years. The CDR3 is made up of 16 amino acids. Germline lookup yields CDR1 SGDLS and CDR2 YYNGEE. V was pared by 0 bases and J by 1 base, with 13 bases between. Together with a sample-barcoded 5' primer, a J-beta primer mix was included in a second PCR lasting roughly 7 to 11 cycles. Each cDNA molecule carried a tag from a template-switch adaptor that contained 12 random nucleotides. TCRdb reprocessed the 5' RACE reads via MiXCR and lists one record per CDR3 protein. Among 1,300,000 or so distinct CDR3 sequences listed, 45% to 70% were seen once.

This sequence joins TRBV9 and TRBJ1-1, with a weak D call TRBD1 (5 bases). The source is a man aged 18 to 29 in good health. Input material: blood. This CDR3 is CASSVDPAGGNTEAFF. Written as DNA, the CDR3 is TGTGCCAGCAGCGTAGACCCGGCTGGGGGGAACACTGAAGCTTTCTTT.